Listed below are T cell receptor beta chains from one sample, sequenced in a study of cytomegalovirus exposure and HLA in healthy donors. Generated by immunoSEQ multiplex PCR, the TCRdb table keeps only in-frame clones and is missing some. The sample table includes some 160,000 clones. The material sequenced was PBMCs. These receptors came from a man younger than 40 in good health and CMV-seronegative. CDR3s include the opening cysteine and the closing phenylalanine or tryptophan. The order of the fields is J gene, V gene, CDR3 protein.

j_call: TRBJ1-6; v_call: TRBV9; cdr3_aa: CASSLGQARTYNSPLHF
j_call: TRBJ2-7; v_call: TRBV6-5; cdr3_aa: CASHSGSVNEQYF
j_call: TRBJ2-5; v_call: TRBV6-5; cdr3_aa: CASSYFGGLETQYF
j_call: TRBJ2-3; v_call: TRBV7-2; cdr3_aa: CASSFLGGTDTQYF
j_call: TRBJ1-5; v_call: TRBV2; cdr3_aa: CASSVGTDYSNQPQHF
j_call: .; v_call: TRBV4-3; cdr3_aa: CASSLLLAGEGNEQYF
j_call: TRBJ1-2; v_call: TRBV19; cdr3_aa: CASTLDRATGYTF
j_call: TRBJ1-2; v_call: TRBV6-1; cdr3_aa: CASSEGRTGLNGYTF
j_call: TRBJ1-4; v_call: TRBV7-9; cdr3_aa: CASSLEGGAYEKLFF
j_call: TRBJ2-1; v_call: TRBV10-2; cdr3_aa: CAPRRTSDYNEQFF
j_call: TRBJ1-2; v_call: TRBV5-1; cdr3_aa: CASTTGQGAHGYTF
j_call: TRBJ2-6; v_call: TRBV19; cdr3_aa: CASSIRQGADSGANVLTF
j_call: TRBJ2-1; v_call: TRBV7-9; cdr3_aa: CASSPDSPAEFF
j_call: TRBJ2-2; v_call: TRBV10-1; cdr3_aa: CASSERRGGELFF
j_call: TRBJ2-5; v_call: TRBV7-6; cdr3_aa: CASSSPEQEVWETQYF
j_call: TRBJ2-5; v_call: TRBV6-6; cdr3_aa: CASSPGQAEGETQYF
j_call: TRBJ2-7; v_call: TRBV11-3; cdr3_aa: CASSLGGTTSYEQYF
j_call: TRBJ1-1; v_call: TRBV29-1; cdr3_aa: CSVIQGAVGTEAFF
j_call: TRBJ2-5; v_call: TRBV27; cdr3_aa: CASTPAPGHLQETQYF
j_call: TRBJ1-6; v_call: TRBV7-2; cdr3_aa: CASSSPVTGLHSPLHF
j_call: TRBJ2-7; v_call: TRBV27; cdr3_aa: CASSFAGVSSYEQYF
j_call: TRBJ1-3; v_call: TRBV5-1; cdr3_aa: CASSGRVRDSGTFSGNTIYF
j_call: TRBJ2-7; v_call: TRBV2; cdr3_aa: CASSGTSVGHEQYF
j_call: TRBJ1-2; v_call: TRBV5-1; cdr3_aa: CASSLAGGASYGYTF
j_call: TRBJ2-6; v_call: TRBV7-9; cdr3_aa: CASSLVLAGGSGANVLTF
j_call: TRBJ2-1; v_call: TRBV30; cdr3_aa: CAWSAIYSRNEQFF
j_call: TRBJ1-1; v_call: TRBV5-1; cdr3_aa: CASSLWGQGNTEAFF
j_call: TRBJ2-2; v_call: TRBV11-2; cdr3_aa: CASSVQGTTGELFF
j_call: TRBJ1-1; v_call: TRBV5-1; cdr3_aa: CASSKDRGGTEAFF
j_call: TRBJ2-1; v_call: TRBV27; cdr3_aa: CASRVPPSNEQFF
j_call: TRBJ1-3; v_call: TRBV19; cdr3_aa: CATTRGYAGNTIYF
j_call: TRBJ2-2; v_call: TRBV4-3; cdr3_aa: CASAWTGESGELFF
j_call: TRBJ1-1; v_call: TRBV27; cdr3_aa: CASSFSDRGRTEAFF
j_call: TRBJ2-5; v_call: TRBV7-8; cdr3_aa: CASSSETQYF
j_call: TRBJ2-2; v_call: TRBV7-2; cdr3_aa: CASSSTSGTYTGELFF
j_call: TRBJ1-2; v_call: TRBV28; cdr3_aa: CASSATGDFVGYTF
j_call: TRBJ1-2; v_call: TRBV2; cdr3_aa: CASGPPSEIRVKEAYGYTF
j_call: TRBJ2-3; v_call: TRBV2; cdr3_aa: CASSEAGVRTDTQYF
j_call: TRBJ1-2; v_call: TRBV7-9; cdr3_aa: CASSPRGRDYGYTF
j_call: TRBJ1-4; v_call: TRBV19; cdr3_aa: CASNGQIGEKLFF
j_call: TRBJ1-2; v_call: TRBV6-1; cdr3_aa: CASSVNRDRGTGYTF
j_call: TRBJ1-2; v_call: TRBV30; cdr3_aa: CAWSYGGGAGYGYTF
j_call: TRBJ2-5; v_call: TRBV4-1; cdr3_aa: CASSRRQGGDETQYF
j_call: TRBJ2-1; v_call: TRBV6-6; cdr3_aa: CASSYPGEALKQFF
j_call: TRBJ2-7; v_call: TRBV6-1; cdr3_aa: CAGSEGRTYAYEQYF
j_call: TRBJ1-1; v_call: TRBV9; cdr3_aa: CASSVGVGTEAFF
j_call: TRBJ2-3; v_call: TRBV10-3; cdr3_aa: CAISERAGTTDTQYF
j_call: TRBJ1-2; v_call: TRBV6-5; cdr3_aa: CASSYSISIDGYTF
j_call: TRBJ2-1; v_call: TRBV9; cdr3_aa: CASSVTGTSGRGTYNEQFF
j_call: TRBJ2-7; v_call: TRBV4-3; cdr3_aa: CASSQGGTGKYF
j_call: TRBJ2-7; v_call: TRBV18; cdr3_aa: CASSLGDYEQYF
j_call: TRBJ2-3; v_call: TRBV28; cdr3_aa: CASSLGGTSTDTQYF
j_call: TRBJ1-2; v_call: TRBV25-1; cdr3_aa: CASGKSGGLAGYTF
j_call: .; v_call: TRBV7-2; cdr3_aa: CASSFSDSSYEQYF
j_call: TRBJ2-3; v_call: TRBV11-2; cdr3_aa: CASSKGLAGTDTQYF
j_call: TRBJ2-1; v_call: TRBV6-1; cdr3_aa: CASSEDAGSGSEQFF
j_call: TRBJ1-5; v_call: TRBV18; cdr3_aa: CASSPQGTGTNQPQHF
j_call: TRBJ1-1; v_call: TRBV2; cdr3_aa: CASTSGGAEAFF
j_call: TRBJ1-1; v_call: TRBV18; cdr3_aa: CASSPSGGYTEAFF
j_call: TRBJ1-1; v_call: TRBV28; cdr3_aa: CATLKGVSEAFF